Sequencing of this T cell receptor (beta chain) was carried out in a study of radiotherapy plus CTLA-4 blockade in lung cancer. Looking at the study overall: Overall, less than 20% of patients showed an objective response, while 25% to 35% attained disease control. Study-wide results and caveats: In blood, tumor-derived TCR clones expanded after radiotherapy plus ipilimumab.

Ipilimumab-mediated CTLA-4 blockade plus focal radiation was given to patients having chemo-refractory metastatic non-small-cell lung cancer. Note on this clone: The antigen is undetermined.

The protocol was immunoSEQ multiplex PCR, while the TCRdb copy is restricted to in-frame clones and leaves out a portion. This table holds 80,000 or so clones, about 79% found once. The germline gives CDR1 SGHNT, CDR2 YYREEE (reference sequence). The CDR3 is 16 residues long. V lost 5 bases and J lost 4, with 16 bases in between. This TCR was sampled from a human donor with non-small cell lung cancer whose response to radiotherapy plus ipilimumab could not be evaluated. Some clones in this sample may be carry-over from other donors' samples. The material was peripheral blood, obtained from a patient treated with radiotherapy plus ipilimumab. The rearrangement links TRBV5-4 to TRBJ2-6; D is possibly TRBD2 (5 bases). The CDR3 region has the DNA TGTGCCAGCAGTCCACCTCCGGGGTCCGGGGCCAACGTCCTGACTTTC. It is translated as CASSPPPGSGANVLTF.